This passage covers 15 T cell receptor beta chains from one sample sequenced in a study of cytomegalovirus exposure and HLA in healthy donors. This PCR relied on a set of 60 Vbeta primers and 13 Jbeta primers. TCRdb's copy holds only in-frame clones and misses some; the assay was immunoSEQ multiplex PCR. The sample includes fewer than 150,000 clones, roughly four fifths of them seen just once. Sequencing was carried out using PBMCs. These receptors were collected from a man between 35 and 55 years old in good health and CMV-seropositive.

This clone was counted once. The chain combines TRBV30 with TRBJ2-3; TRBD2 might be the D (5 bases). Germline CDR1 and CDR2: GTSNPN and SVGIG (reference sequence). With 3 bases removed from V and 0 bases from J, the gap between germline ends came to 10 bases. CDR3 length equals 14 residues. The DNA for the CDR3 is TGTGCCTGGAGGAGCGGTGGTAGCACAGATACGCAGTATTTT. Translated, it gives CAWRSGGSTDTQYF.

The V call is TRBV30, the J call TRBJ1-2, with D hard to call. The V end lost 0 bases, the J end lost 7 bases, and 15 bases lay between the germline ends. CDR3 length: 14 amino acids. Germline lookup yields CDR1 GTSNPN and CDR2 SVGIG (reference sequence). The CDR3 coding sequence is TGTGCCTGGAGTGTATCGGGGTCCTCAGCTGGCTACACCTTC. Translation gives CAWSVSGSSAGYTF.

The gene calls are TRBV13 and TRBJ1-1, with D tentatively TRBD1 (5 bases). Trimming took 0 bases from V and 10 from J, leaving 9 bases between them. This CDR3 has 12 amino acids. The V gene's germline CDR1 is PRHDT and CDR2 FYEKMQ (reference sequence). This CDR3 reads CASSLGLGGAFF. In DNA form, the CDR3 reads TGTGCCAGCAGCTTAGGGCTCGGGGGAGCTTTCTTT.

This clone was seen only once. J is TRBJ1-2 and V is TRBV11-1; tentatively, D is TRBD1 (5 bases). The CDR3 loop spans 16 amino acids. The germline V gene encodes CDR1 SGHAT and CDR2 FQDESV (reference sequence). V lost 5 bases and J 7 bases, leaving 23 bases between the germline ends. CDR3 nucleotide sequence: TGTGCCAGCAGCGTACATGGGGCGGTTTCTATGGTTGGCTACACCTTC. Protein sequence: CASSVHGAVSMVGYTF.

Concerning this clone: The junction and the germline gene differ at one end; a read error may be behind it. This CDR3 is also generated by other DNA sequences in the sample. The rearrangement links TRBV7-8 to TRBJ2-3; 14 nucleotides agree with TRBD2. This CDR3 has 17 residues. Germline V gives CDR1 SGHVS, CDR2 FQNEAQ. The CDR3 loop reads CASRGPRLAGGLDTQYF. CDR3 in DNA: TGCGCCAGCCGCGGACCGAGACTAGCGGGAGGGTTAGATACGCAGTATTTT.

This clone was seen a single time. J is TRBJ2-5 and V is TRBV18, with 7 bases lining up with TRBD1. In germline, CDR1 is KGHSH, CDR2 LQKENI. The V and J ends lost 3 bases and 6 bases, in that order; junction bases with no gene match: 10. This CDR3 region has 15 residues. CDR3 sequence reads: CASSPQANRGQTQYF. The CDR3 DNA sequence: TGTGCCAGCTCACCTCAAGCCAACAGGGGCCAGACCCAGTACTTC.

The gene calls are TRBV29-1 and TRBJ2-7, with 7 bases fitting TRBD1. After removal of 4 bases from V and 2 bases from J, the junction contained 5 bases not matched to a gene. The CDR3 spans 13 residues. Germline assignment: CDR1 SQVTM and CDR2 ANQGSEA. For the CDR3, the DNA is TGCAGCGTTGGACAGGGCTTCACCTACGAGCAGTACTTC. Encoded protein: CSVGQGFTYEQYF.

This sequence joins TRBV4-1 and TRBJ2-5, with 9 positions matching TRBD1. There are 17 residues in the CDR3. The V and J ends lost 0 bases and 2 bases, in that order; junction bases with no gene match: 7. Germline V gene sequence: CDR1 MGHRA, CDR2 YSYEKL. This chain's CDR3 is CASSQEATGGGQETQYF. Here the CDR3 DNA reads TGCGCCAGCAGCCAAGAAGCAACAGGGGGCGGGCAAGAGACCCAGTACTTC.

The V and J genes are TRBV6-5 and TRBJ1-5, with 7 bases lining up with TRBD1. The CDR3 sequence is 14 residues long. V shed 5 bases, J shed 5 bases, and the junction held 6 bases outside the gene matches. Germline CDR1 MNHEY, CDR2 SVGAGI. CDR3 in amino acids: CASSPDRTYQPQHF. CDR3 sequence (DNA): TGTGCCAGCAGTCCGGACAGGACCTATCAGCCCCAGCATTTT.

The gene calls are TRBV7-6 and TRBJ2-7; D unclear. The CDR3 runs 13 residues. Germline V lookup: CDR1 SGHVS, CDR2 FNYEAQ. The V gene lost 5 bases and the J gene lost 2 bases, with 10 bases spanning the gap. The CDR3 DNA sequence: TGTGCCAGCAGCCCCGGGTGGACCTACGAGCAGTACTTC. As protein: CASSPGWTYEQYF.

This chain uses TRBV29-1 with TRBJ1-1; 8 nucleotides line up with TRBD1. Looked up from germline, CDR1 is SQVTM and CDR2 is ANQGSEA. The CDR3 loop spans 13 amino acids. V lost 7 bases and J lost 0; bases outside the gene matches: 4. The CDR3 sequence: CSAGTGMNTEAFF. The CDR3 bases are TGCAGCGCTGGGACAGGAATGAACACTGAAGCTTTCTTT. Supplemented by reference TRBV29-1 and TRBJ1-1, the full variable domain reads SAVISQKPSRDICQRGTSLTIQCQVDSQVTMMFWYRQQPGQSLTLIATANQGSEATYESGFVIDKFPISRPNLTFSTLTVSNMSPEDSSIYLCSAGTGMNTEAFFGQGTRLTVV.

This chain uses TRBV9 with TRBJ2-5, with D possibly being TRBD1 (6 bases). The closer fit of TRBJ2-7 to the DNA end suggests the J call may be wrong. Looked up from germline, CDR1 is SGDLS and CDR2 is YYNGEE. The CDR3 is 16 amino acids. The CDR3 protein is CASSVGVGASLYEQYF. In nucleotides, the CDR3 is TGTGCCAGCAGCGTAGGGGTGGGGGCCAGCCTCTACGAGCAGTACTTC.

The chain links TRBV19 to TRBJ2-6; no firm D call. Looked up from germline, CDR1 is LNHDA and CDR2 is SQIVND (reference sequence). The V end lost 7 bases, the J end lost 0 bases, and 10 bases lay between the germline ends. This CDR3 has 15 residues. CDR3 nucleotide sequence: TGTGCCAGTACGCGGCAGACCTCTGGGGCCAACGTCCTGACTTTC. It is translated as CASTRQTSGANVLTF.

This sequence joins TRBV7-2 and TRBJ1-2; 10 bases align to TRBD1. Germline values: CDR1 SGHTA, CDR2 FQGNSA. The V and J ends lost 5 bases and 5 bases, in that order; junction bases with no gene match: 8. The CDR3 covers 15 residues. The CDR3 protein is CASSPMTGGGYGYTF. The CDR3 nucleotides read TGTGCCAGCAGCCCAATGACAGGGGGCGGATATGGCTACACCTTC.

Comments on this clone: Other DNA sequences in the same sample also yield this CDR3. The CDR3 reads CASSLGTSGGSYNEQFF. As DNA, the CDR3 is TGTGCCAGCAGCTTGGGGACTAGCGGGGGGTCCTACAATGAGCAGTTCTTC. This chain connects TRBV7-9 to TRBJ2-1; 15 bases align to TRBD2. From germline, CDR1 is SEHNR and CDR2 FQNEAQ (reference sequence). The CDR3 extends over 17 amino acids. V lost 3 bases and J lost 1; bases outside the gene matches: 1.